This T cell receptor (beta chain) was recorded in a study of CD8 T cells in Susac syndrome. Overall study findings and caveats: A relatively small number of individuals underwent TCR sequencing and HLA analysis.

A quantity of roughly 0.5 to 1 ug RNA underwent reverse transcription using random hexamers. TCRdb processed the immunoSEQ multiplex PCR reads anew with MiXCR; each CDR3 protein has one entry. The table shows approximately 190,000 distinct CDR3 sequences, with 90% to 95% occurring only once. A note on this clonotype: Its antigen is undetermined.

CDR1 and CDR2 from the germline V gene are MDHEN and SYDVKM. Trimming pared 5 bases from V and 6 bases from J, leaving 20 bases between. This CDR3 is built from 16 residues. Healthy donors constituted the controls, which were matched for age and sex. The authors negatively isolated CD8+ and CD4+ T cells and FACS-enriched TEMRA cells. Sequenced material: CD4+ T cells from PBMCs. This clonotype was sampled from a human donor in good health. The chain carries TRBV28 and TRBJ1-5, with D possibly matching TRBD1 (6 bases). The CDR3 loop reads CASSGSGTPPGQPQHF. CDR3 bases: TGTGCCAGCAGTGGTTCAGGGACACCCCCAGGTCAGCCCCAGCATTTT.